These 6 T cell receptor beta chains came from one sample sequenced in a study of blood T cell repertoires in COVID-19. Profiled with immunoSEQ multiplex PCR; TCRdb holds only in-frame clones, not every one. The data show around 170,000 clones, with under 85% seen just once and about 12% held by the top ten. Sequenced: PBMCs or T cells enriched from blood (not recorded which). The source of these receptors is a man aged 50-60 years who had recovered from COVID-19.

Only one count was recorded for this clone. The CDR3 nucleotides read TGTGCCACCAGCAGAGTCGGGGGGGCAGGCACAGATACGCAGTATTTT. Translated, it gives CATSRVGGAGTDTQYF. J is TRBJ2-3 and V is TRBV15, with 8 positions matching TRBD2. The CDR3 extends over 16 amino acids. Germline CDR1 reads LNHNV; CDR2 reads YYDKDF (reference sequence). V shed 1 base and J 1 base; nucleotides not matched to a gene: 4.

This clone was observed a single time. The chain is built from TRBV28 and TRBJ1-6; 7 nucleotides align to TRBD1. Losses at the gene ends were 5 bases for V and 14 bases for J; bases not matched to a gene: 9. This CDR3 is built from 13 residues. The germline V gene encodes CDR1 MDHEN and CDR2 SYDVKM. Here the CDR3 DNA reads TGTGCCAGCAGTCTAGCGGGGACAGAAACCCTCCACTTT. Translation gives CASSLAGTETLHF.

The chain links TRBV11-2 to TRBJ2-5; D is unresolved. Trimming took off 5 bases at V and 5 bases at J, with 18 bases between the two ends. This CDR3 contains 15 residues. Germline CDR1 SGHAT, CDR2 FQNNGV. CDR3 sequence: CASSIPGGNLETQYF. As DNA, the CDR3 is TGTGCCAGCAGCATTCCCGGCGGTAATCTGGAGACCCAGTACTTC.

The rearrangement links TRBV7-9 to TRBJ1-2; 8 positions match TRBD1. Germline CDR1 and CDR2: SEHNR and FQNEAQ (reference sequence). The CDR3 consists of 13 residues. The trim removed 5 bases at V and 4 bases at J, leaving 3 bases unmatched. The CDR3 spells CASSRDRGYGYTF. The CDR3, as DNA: TGTGCCAGCAGCCGAGACAGGGGCTATGGCTACACCTTC. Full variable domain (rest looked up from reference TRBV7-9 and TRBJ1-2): DTGVSQNPRHKITKRGQNVTFRCDPISEHNRLYWYRQTLGQGPEFLTYFQNEAQLEKSRLLSDRFSAERPKGSFSTLEIQRTEQGDSAMYLCASSRDRGYGYTFGSGTRLTVV.

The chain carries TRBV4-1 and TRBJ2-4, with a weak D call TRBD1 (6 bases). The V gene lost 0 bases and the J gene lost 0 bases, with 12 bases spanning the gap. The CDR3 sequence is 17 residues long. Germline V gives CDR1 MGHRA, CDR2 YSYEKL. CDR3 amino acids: CASSQDIGGVAKNIQYF. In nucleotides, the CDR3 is TGCGCCAGCAGCCAAGATATAGGGGGAGTAGCCAAAAACATTCAGTACTTC.

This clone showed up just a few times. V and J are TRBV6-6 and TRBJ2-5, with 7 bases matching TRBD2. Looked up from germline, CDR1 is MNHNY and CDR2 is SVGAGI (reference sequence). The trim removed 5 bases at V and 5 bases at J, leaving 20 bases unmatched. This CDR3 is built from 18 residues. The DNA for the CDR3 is TGTGCCAGCAGTCCCTCACGGCGGGGGACCATGATTTGGGAGACCCAGTACTTC. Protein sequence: CASSPSRRGTMIWETQYF.